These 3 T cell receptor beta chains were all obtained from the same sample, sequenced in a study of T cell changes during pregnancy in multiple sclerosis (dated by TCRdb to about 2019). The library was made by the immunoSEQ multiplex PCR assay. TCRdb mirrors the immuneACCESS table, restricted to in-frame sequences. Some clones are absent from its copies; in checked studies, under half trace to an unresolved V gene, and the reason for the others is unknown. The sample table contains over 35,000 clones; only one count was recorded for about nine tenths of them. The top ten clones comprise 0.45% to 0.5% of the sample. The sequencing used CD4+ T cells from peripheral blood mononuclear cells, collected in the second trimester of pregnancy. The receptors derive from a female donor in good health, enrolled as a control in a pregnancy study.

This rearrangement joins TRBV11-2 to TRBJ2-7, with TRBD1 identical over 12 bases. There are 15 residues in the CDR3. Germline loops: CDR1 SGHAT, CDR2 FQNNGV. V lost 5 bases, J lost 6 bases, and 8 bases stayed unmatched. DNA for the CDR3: TGTGCCAGCAGCGCCCGGGGACAGGGGGCTAGCGAGCAGTACTTC. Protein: CASSARGQGASEQYF.

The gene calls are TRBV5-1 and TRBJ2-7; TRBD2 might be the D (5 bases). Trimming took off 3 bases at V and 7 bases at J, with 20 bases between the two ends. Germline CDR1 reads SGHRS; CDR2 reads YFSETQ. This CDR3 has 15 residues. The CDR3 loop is CASSSNGRGSGEQYF. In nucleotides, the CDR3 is TGCGCCAGCAGCTCGAATGGGCGAGGGAGTGGGGAGCAGTACTTC.

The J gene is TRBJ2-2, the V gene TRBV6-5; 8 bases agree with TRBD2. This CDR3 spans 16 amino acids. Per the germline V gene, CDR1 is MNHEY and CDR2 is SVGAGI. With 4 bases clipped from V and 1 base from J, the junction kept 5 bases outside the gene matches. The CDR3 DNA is TGTGCCAGCAGTTCCCTAGCGGGCAGGAACACCGGGGAGCTGTTTTTT. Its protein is CASSSLAGRNTGELFF.